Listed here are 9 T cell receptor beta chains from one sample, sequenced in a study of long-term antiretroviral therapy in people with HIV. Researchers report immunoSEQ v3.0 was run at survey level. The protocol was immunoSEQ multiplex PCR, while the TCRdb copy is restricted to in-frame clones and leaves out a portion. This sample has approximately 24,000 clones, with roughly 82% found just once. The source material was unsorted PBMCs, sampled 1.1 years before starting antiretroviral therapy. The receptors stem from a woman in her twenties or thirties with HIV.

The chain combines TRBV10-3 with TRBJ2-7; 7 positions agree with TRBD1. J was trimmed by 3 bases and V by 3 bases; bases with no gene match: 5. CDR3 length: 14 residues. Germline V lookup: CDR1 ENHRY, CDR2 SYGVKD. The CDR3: CAISDDRENYEQYV. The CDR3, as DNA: TGTGCCATCAGTGATGACAGGGAAAACTACGAGCAGTACGTC.

The CDR3 sequence: CASSLIAGGGNTGELFF. CDR3 DNA sequence: TGTGCCAGCAGCTTGATAGCCGGCGGGGGGAACACCGGGGAGCTGTTTTTT. The rearrangement uses TRBV5-4 and TRBJ2-2, with 7 positions matching TRBD2. The V segment lost 1 base and the J segment 1 base; nucleotides outside the gene matches: 7. Looked up from germline, CDR1 is SGHNT and CDR2 is YYREEE (reference sequence). The CDR3 is 17 amino acids.

CDR3 in amino acids: CASSVAGDRVAGELFF. The CDR3 bases are TGTGCCAGCAGCGTAGCCGGGGACAGGGTAGCCGGGGAGCTGTTTTTT. The rearrangement links TRBV9 to TRBJ2-2, with 9 nucleotides matching TRBD1. The CDR3 is 16 residues long. Germline V gene data show CDR1 as SGDLS and CDR2 as YYNGEE. The trim removed 0 bases at V and 6 bases at J, leaving 6 bases unmatched.

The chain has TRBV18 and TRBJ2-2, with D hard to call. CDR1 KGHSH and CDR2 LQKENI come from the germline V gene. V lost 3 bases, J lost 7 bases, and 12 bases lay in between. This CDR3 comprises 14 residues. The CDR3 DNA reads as TGTGCCAGCTCACCGACCCACAACGGCGGGGAGCTGTTTTTT. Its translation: CASSPTHNGGELFF.

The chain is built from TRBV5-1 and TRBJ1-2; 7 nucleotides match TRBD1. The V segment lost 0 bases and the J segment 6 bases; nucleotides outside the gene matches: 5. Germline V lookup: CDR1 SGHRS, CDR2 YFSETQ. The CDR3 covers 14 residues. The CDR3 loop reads CASSLGQGGDGYTF. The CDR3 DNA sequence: TGCGCCAGCAGCTTGGGACAGGGTGGAGATGGCTACACCTTC.

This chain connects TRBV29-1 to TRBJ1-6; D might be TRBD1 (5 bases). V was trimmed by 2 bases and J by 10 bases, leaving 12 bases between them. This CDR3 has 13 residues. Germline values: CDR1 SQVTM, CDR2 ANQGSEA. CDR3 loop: CSVEQGVGSPLHF. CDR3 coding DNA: TGCAGCGTTGAACAGGGAGTTGGATCACCCCTCCACTTT.

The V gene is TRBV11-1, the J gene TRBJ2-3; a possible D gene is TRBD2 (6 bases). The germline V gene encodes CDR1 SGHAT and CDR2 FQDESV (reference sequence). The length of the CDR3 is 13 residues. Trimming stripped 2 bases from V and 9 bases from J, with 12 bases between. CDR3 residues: CASSLFVADTQYF. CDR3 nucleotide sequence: TGTGCCAGCAGCTTATTTGTAGCGGACACGCAGTATTTT.

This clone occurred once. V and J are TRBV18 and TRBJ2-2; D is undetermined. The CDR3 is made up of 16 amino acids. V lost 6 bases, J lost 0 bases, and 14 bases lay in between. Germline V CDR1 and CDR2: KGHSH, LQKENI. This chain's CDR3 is CASSPRAPANTGELFF. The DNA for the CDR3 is TGTGCCAGCTCCCCAAGAGCGCCTGCGAACACCGGGGAGCTGTTTTTT.

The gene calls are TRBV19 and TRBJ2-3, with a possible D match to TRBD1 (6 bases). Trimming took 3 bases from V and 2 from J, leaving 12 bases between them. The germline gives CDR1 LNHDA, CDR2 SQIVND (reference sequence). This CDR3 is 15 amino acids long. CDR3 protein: CASSMTRGFTDTQYF. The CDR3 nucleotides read TGTGCCAGTAGTATGACCAGGGGCTTCACAGATACGCAGTATTTT.